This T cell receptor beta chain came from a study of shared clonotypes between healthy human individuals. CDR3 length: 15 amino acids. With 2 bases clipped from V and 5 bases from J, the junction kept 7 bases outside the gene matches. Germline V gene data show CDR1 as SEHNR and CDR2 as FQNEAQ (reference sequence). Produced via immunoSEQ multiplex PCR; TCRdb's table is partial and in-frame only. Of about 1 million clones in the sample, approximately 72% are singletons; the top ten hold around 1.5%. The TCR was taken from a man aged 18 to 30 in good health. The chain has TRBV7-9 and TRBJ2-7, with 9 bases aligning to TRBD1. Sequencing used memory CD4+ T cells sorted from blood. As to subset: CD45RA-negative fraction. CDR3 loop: CASSLPTGGRNEQYF. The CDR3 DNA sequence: TGTGCCAGCAGCTTACCGACAGGGGGTAGGAACGAGCAGTACTTC.